The 15 T cell receptor beta chains below come from one sample, sequenced in a study of neoadjuvant nivolumab and ipilimumab in lung cancer. Clones were sequenced by immunoSEQ multiplex PCR, and TCRdb holds only the in-frame ones, with some missing. The table lists 9,100 or so clones, 60% to 85% of them singletons. The material was tumor tissue, obtained after neoadjuvant nivolumab, alone or with ipilimumab, at or shortly before surgery. The receptor source for this set is an adult with non-small cell lung cancer.

The chain uses TRBV30 and TRBJ2-6, with a possible D match to TRBD1 (5 bases). The CDR3 runs to 19 residues. Trimming pared 0 bases from V and 3 bases from J, leaving 21 bases between. Germline V CDR1 and CDR2: GTSNPN, SVGIG (reference sequence). CDR3 in DNA: TGTGCCTGGAGTGTATTTACCAGGGAAATACTTTTTGGGGCCAACGTCCTGACTTTC. Residues: CAWSVFTREILFGANVLTF.

The chain recombines TRBV28 with TRBJ2-6, with D perhaps matching TRBD2 (5 bases). The germline V and J ends were trimmed by 4 bases and 2 bases, with 12 bases remaining between them. The CDR3 is 16 amino acids. Per germline, CDR1 MDHEN and CDR2 SYDVKM. CDR3 sequence (DNA): TGTGCCAGCAGTTCCGCCAAGGGAGCTGGGGCCAACGTCCTGACTTTC. Encoded protein: CASSSAKGAGANVLTF.

This chain links TRBV7-9 with TRBJ1-5; D may be TRBD1 (5 bases). CDR3 length equals 14 residues. CDR1 and CDR2 from the germline V gene are SEHNR and FQNEAQ (reference sequence). The V and J ends lost 5 bases and 7 bases respectively, with 15 bases between them. CDR3 bases: TGTGCCAGCAGCCAGATGGGGGAAGGACAGCCCCAGCATTTT. This gives the protein CASSQMGEGQPQHF.

The CDR3: CASSIEVGTAMNTEAFF. Here the CDR3 DNA reads TGTGCCAGTAGTATCGAGGTAGGGACAGCGATGAACACTGAAGCTTTCTTT. This chain uses TRBV19 with TRBJ1-1; 7 bases line up with TRBD1. This CDR3 has 17 amino acids. The germline V gene has CDR1 LNHDA and CDR2 SQIVND (reference sequence). V lost 3 bases and J lost 0; bases outside the gene matches: 10.

The chain carries TRBV2 and TRBJ2-5, with D maybe TRBD1 (5 bases). Germline V gene data show CDR1 as SNHLY and CDR2 as FYNNEI. The CDR3 is 10 amino acids. The CDR3 DNA reads as TGTGTAGGGGTCGGGGAGACCCAGTACTTC. This codes for CVGVGETQYF.

The chain employs TRBV7-2 and TRBJ2-4, with D uncertain. The CDR3 length is 14 residues. Germline assignment: CDR1 SGHTA and CDR2 FQGNSA. With 4 bases removed from V and 0 bases from J, the gap between germline ends came to 7 bases. For the CDR3, the DNA is TGTGCCAGCAGCTCACAGCTAGCCAAAAACATTCAGTACTTC. It codes for CASSSQLAKNIQYF.

The rearrangement joins TRBV13 to TRBJ1-1; D not certain. The CDR3 spans 15 residues. The V end lost 0 bases, the J end lost 1 base, and 9 bases lay between the germline ends. In germline, CDR1 is PRHDT, CDR2 FYEKMQ (reference sequence). The CDR3 region is CASSLGRSKNTEAFF. As DNA, the CDR3 is TGTGCCAGCAGCTTAGGCCGCAGCAAGAACACTGAAGCTTTCTTT.

The V gene is TRBV2, the J gene TRBJ2-2, with D hard to call. This CDR3 is 15 amino acids long. The ends were cut back, 6 bases at V and 4 bases at J, with 15 bases in the middle. From germline, CDR1 is SNHLY and CDR2 FYNNEI. This CDR3 reads CASSPQLTVTGELFF. CDR3 in DNA: TGTGCCAGCAGCCCTCAACTGACGGTCACCGGGGAGCTGTTTTTT.

This chain links TRBV4-3 with TRBJ2-1, with no clear D. CDR1 and CDR2 from the germline V gene are LGHNA and YSLEER. The CDR3 spans 15 residues. V lost 1 base and J 5 bases, leaving 12 bases between the germline ends. The CDR3 here is CASSQAALTNNEQFF. The DNA for the CDR3 is TGCGCCAGCAGCCAAGCGGCTCTGACAAACAATGAGCAGTTCTTC.

The V and J genes are TRBV5-1 and TRBJ1-4; no reliable D call. CDR3 size: 15 residues. Per the germline V gene, CDR1 is SGHRS and CDR2 is YFSETQ. Trimming stripped 0 bases from V and 8 bases from J, with 14 bases between. CDR3 sequence (DNA): TGCGCCAGCAGCTTGGAATATAAGTCAGGAGAAAAACTGTTTTTT. Translated, it gives CASSLEYKSGEKLFF.

The chain recombines TRBV9 with TRBJ2-1, with D maybe TRBD2 (7 bases). This CDR3 has 16 amino acids. The germline V gene encodes CDR1 SGDLS and CDR2 YYNGEE. Trimming left V 0 bases short and J 4 bases short, with 14 bases between. DNA for the CDR3: TGTGCCAGCAGCGTAGGTGGCGGGGGCGAATACAATGAGCAGTTCTTC. Encoded protein: CASSVGGGGEYNEQFF.

The rearrangement uses TRBV14 and TRBJ2-1; D possibly uses TRBD1 or TRBD2 (5 bases each). Germline loops: CDR1 SGHDN, CDR2 FVKESK. The CDR3 runs to 15 residues. V lost 1 base, J lost 9 bases, and 16 bases lay in between. Written as DNA, the CDR3 is TGTGCCAGCAGCCAAGCGAGGGGAAAATGGGGTGAGCAGTTCTTC. Encoded protein: CASSQARGKWGEQFF.

The V gene is TRBV6-1, the J gene TRBJ1-5; TRBD1 matches at 7 bases. The germline V gene has CDR1 MNHNS and CDR2 SASEGT. There are 13 residues in the CDR3. The V gene end was trimmed by 4 bases and the J gene end by 9 bases; junction bases not matched to a gene: 6. CDR3 DNA: TGTGCCAGCAGTGGGACAGGTTATGCGCCCCAGCATTTT. Residues: CASSGTGYAPQHF.

The V call is TRBV14, the J call TRBJ2-3, with 10 bases that match TRBD1. Germline V gives CDR1 SGHDN, CDR2 FVKESK. CDR3 size: 17 residues. The V gene end was trimmed by 3 bases and the J gene end by 4 bases; junction bases not matched to a gene: 10. The chain's CDR3 is CASSHGRQGAFADTQYF. CDR3 DNA: TGTGCCAGCAGCCATGGAAGACAGGGGGCGTTTGCAGATACGCAGTATTTT.

This chain joins TRBV28 and TRBJ1-5; 7 bases agree with TRBD1. Looked up from germline, CDR1 is MDHEN and CDR2 is SYDVKM. CDR3 size: 13 residues. Trimming removed 4 bases from V and 4 bases from J; junction bases left unmatched: 1. The CDR3 loop reads CASSWGQNQPQHF. The CDR3 DNA reads TGTGCCAGCAGTTGGGGACAGAATCAGCCCCAGCATTTT.